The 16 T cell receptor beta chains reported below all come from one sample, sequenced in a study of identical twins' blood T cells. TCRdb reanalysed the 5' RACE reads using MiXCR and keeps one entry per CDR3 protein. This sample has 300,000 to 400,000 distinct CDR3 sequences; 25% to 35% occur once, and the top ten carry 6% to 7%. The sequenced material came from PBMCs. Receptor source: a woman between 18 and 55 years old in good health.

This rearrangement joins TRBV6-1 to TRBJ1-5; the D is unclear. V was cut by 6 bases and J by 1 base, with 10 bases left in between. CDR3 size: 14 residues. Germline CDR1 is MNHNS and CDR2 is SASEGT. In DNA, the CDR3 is TGTGCCAGCAGATTTAGCGGGAGCAATCAGCCCCAGCATTTT. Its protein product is CASRFSGSNQPQHF.

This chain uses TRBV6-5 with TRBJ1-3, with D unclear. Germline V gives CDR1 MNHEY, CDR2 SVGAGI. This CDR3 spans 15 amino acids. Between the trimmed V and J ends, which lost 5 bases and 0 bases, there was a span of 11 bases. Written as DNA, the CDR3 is TGTGCCAGCAGTACCCCCGCGTTCTCTGGAAACACCATATATTTT. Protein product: CASSTPAFSGNTIYF.

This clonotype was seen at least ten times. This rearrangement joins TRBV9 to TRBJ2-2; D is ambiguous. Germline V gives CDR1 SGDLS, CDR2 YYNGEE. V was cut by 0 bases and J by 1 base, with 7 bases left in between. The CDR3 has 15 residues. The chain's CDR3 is CASSVDPLNTGELFF. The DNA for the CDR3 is TGTGCCAGCAGCGTAGATCCCCTGAACACCGGGGAGCTGTTTTTT.

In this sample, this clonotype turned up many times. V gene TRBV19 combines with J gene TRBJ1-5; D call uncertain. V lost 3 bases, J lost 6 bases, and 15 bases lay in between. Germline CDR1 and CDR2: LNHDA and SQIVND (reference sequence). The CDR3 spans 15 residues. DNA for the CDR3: TGTGCCAGTAGTATCTTGGGAGGGTCAAGTCAGCCCCAGCATTTT. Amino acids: CASSILGGSSQPQHF.

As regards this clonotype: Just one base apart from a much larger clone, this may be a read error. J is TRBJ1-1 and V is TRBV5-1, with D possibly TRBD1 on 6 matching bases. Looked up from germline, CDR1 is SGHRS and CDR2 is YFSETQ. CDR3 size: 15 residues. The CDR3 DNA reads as TGCGCCGGCAGCTTGGTCACAGGGTCGGGGACTGAAGCTTTCTTT. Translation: CAGSLVTGSGTEAFF.

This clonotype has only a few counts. The CDR3 spells CASSQDPDATEAFF. The CDR3 nucleotides read TGCGCCAGCAGCCAAGATCCCGATGCCACTGAAGCTTTCTTT. The genes are TRBV4-3 and TRBJ1-1; D gene unclear. The V gene lost 0 bases and the J gene lost 4 bases, with 9 bases spanning the gap. The CDR3 is 14 amino acids. CDR1 and CDR2 (germline): LGHNA, YSLEER.

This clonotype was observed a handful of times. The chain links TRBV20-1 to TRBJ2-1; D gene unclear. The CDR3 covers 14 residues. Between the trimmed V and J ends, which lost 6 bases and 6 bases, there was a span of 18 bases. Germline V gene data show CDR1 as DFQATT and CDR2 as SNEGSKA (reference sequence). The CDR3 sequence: CSAPDGAKVNEQFF. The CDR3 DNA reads TGCAGTGCCCCGGATGGAGCGAAAGTCAATGAGCAGTTCTTC.

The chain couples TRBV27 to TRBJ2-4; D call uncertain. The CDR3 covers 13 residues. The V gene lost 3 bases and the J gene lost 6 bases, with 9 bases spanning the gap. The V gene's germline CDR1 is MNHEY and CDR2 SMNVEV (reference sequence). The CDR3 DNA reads TGTGCCAGCAGTTTCGCGCATTCAAACATTCAGTACTTC. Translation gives CASSFAHSNIQYF.

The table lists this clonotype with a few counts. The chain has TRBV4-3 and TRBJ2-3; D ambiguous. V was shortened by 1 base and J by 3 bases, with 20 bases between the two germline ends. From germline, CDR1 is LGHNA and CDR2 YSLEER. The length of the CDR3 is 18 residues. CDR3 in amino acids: CASSQVWVGTVITDTQYF. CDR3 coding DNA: TGCGCCAGCAGCCAAGTATGGGTTGGAACAGTCATTACAGATACGCAGTATTTT.

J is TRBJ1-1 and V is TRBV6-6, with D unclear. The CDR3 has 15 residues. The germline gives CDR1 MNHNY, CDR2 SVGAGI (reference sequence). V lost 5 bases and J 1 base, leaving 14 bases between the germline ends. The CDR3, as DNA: TGTGCCAGCAGTCGCAGCCGGGCCAAGAACACTGAAGCTTTCTTT. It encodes CASSRSRAKNTEAFF.

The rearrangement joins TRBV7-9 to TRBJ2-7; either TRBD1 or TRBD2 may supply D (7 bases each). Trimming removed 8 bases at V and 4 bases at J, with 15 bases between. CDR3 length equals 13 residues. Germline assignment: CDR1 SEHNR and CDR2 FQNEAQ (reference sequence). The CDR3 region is CASDREGIYEQYF. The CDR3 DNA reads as TGTGCCAGCGACAGGGAGGGAATTTACGAGCAGTACTTC.

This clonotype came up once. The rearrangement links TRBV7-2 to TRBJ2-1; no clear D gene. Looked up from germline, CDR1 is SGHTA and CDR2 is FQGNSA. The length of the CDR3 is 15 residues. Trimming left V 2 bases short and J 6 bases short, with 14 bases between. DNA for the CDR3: TGTGCCAGCAGCTTAAGTTTAGGAGCCAGCAATGAGCAGTTCTTC. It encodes CASSLSLGASNEQFF.

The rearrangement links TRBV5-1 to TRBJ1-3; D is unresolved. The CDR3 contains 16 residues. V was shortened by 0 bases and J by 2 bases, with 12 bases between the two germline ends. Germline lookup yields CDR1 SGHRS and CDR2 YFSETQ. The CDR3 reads CASSLGFLGAGNTIYF. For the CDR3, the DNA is TGCGCCAGCAGCTTGGGTTTTTTGGGCGCTGGAAACACCATATATTTT.

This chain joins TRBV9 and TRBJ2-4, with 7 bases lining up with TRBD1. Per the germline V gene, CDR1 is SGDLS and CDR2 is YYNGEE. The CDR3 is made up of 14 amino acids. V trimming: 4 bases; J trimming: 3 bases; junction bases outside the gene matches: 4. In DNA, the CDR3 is TGTGCCAGCAGCAAGGGGGCTGGCAAAAACATTCAGTACTTC. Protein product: CASSKGAGKNIQYF.

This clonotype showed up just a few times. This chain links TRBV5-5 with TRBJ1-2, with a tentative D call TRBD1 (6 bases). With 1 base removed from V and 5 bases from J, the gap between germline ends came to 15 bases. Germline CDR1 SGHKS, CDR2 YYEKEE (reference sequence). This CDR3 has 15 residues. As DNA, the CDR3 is TGTGCCAGCAGCTTGAAGTATTTGGGGGCTTATGGCTACACCTTC. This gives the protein CASSLKYLGAYGYTF.

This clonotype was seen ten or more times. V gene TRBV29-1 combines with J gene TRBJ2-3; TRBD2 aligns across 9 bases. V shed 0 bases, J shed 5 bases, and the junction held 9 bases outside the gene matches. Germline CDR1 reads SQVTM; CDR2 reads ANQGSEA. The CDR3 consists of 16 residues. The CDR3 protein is CSVEDLWRGGQDTQYF. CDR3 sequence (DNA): TGCAGCGTTGAAGATCTGTGGCGGGGGGGCCAAGATACGCAGTATTTT.